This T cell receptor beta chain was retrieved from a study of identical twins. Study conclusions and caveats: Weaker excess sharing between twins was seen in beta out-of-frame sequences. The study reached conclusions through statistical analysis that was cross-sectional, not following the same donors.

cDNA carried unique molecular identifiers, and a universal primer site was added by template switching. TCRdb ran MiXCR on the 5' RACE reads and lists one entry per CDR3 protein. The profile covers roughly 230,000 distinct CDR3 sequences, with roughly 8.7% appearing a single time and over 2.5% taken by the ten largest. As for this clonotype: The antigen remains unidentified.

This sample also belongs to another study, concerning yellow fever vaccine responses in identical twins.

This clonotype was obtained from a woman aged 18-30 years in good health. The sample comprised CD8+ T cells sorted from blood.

The CDR3 nucleotides read TGTGCCATCAGTGAGTCCGGGCAAGAATACAATGAGCAGTTCTTC. This gives the protein CAISESGQEYNEQFF. The chain joins TRBV10-3 to TRBJ2-1; D unclear. V was clipped by 0 bases and J by 4 bases, with 10 bases between them. CDR3 size: 15 residues. CDR1 ENHRY and CDR2 SYGVKD come from the germline V gene.